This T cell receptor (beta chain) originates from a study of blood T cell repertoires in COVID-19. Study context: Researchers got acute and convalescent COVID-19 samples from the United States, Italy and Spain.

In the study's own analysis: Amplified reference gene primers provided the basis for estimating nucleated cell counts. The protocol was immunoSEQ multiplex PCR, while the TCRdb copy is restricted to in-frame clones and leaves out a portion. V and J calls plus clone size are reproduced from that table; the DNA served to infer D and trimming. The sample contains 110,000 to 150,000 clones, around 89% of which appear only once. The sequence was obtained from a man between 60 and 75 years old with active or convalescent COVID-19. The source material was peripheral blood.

The CDR3 DNA reads TGTGCCAGCAGCTTTCCCCGGGACAGACACTTAAAGGCTGGAAACACCATATATTTT. This sequence encodes CASSFPRDRHLKAGNTIYF. This chain uses TRBV7-3 with TRBJ1-3; TRBD1 matches at 7 bases. The junction had 16 bases not matched to a gene; V was cut back by 3 bases and J by 2 bases. Germline V gene sequence: CDR1 SGHTA, CDR2 FQGTGA. This CDR3 contains 19 residues.